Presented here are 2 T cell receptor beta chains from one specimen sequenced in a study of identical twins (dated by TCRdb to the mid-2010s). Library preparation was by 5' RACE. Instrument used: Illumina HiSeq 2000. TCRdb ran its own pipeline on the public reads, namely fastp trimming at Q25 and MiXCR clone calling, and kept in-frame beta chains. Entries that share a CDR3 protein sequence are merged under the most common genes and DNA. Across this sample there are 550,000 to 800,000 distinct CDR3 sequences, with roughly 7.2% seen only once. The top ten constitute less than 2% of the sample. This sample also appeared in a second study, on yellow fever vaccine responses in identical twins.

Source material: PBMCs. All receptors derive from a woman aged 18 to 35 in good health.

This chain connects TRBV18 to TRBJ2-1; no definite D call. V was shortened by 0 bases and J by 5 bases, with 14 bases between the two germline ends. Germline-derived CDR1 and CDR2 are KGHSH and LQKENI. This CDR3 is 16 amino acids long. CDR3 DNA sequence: TGTGCCAGCTCACCACCTCGGCGACCCGAGCACAATGAGCAGTTCTTC. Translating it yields CASSPPRRPEHNEQFF.

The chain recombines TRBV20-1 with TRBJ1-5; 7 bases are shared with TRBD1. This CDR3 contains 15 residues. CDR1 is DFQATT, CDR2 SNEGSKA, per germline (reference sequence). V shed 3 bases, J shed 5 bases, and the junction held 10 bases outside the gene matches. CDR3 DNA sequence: TGCAGTGCTAGGGGCTGGGACAGTTATTATCAGCCCCAGCATTTT. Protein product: CSARGWDSYYQPQHF.